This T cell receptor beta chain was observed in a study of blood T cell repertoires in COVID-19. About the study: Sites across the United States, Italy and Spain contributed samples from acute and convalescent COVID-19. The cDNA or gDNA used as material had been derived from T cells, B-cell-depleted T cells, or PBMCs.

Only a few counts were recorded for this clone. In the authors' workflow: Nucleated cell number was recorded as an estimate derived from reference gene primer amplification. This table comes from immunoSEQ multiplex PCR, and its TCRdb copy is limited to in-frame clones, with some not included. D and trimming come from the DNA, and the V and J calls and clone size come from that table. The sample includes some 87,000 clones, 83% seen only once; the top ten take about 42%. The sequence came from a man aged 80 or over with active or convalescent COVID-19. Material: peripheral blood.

The CDR3 here is CASSPDTPLNSPLHF. CDR3 DNA: TGTGCCAGCAGTCCCGACACCCCCCTTAATTCACCCCTCCACTTT. J is TRBJ1-6 and V is TRBV27; D is uncertain. Between the trimmed V and J ends, which lost 5 bases and 6 bases, there was a span of 14 bases. This CDR3 is built from 15 residues. The germline V gene has CDR1 MNHEY and CDR2 SMNVEV (reference sequence).